The source of this T cell receptor (beta chain) is a study of shared clonotypes between healthy human individuals. Clones were sequenced by immunoSEQ multiplex PCR, and TCRdb holds only the in-frame ones, with some missing. The sample gives around 600,000 clones, approximately 95% of which show up once; around 0.12% is in the top ten. Naive CD8 populations comprised CD45RO-negative cells positively selected for CCR7, excluding terminally differentiated effector memory CD45RA+ cells. The sequenced material came from naive CD8+ T cells sorted from blood. The origin of this receptor is a woman aged 25 to 45 in good health.

CDR3 residues: CASSRWTSGSGAGELFF. CDR3 DNA: TGTGCCAGCAGCCGCTGGACTAGCGGGAGTGGGGCCGGGGAGCTGTTTTTT. The rearrangement joins TRBV13 to TRBJ2-2; 13 bases agree with TRBD2. V lost 5 bases, J lost 6 bases, and 9 bases stayed unmatched. The CDR3 runs 17 residues. Germline CDR1 and CDR2: PRHDT and FYEKMQ (reference sequence). The variable domain in full, completed from reference TRBV13 and TRBJ2-2, reads AAGVIQSPRHLIKEKRETATLKCYPIPRHDTVYWYQQGPGQDPQFLISFYEKMQSDKGSIPDRFSAQQFSDYHSELNMSSLELGDSALYFCASSRWTSGSGAGELFFGEGSRLTVL.